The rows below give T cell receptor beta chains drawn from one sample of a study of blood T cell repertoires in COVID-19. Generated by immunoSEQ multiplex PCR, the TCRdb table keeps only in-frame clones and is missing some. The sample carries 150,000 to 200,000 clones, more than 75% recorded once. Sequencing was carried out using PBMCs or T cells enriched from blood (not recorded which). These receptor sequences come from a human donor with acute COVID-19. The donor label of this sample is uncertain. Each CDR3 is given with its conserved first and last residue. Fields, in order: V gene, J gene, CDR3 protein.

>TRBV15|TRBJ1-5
CATSRDSGRTYNQPQHF
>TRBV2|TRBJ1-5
CASREQGARNQPQHF
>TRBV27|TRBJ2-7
CASSGGYSIYEQYF
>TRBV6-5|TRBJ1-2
CASRPQGLGYTF
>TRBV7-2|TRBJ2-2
CASSARDRGHTGELFF
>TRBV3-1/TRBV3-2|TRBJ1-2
CASSQGREDYGYTF
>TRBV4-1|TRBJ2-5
CASSQLLSGNLRQETQYF
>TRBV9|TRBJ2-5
CASSPRQGVEETQYF
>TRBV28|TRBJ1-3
CASSPGTAAGNTIYF
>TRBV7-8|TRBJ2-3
CASSLAGTSIRGTQYF
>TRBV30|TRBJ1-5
CAYGQGDNQPQHF
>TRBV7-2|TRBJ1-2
CASSLDWARGYTF
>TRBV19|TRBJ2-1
CASSGGAGDFYNEQFF
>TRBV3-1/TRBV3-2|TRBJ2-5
CASSPSGENQETQYF
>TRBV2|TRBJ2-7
CASGDVGGSYEQYF
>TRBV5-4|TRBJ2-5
CASKGGGKPHETQYF
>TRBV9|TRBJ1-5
CASSRSGSNQPQHF
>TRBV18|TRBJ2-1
CASSDREESRQFF
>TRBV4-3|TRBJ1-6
CASSQDNLGHGDSPLHF
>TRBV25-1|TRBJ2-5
CASRAGGPGETQYF
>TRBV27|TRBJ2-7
CASSFSDRLTSYEQYF
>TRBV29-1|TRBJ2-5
CSVEARTGIQETQYF
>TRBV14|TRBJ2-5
CASSQGILAGGKETQYF
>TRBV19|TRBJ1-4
CASKDRGRVREKLFF
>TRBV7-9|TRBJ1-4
CASSSVRGDEKLFF
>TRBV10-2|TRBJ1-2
CASSEGAFGYTF
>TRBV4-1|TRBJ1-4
CASSQGGANEKLFF
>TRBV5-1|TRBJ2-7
CASSQGQGGNEQYF
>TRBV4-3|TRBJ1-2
CASSQDQTGFIEGYTF
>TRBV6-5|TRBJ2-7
CASSYSIRVSYEQYF
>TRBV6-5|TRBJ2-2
CASSRQADTGELFF
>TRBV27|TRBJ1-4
CASSWGPASEKLFF
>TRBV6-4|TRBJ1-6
CASSADRGGRPLHF
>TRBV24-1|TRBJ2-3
CATSDPGERGGPDTQYF
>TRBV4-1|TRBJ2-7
CASSPLGQQGEQYF
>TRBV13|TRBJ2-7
CASSLVGSYEQYF
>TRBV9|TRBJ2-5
CASSVVAGAGETQYF
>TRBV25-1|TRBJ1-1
CASSDDWEATEAFF
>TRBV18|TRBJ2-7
CASSTSGGGTYEQYF
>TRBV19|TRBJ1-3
CARIYREGGNTIYF
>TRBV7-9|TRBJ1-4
CASSLDRGGEKLFF
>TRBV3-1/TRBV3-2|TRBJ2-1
CASSQGTPSSYNEQFF
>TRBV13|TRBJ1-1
CASSSRVLQNTEAFF
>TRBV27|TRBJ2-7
CASSFSSGSYEQYF
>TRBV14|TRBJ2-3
CASSQQGGFTDTQYF
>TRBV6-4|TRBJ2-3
CASSQTSGDSTDTQYF
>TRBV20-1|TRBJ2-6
CSASVRGGKSSGANVLTF
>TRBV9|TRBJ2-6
CASSASYRDSGANVLTF
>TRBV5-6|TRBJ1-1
CASSSLTLLDTEAFF
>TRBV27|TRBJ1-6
CASSLEGATSPLHF
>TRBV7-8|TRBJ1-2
CASSLGDLNYGYTF
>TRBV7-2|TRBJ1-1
CASSSLATVNTEAFF
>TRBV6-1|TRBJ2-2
CASSEIAGGRTGELFF
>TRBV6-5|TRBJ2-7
CASRITGGESYEQYF
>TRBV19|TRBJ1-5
CASSIAQGARQPQHF